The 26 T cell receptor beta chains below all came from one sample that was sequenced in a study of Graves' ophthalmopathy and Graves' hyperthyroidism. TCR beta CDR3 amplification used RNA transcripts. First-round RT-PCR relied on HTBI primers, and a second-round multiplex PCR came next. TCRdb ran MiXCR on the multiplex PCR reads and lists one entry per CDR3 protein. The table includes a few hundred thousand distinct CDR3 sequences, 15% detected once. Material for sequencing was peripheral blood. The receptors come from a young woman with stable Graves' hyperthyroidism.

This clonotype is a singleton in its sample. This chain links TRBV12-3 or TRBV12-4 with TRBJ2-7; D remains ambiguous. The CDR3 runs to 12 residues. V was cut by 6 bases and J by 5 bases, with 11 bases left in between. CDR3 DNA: TGTGCCAGCAGCCCATATCGGGACGAGCAGTACTTC. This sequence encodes CASSPYRDEQYF.

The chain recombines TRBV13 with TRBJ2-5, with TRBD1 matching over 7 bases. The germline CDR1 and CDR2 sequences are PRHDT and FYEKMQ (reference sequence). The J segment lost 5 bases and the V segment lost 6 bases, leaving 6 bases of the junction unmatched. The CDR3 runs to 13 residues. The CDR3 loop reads CASSLGQPETQYF. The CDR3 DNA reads TGTGCCAGCAGTCTGGGACAGCCGGAGACCCAGTACTTC. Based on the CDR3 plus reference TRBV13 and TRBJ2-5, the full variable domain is AAGVIQSPRHLIKEKRETATLKCYPIPRHDTVYWYQQGPGQDPQFLISFYEKMQSDKGSIPDRFSAQQFSDYHSELNMSSLELGDSALYFCASSLGQPETQYFGPGTRLLVL.

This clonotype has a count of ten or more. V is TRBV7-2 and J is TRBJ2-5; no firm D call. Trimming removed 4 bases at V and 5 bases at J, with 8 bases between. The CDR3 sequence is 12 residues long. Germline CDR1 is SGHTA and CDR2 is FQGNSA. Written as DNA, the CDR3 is TGTGCCAGCAGCTCCGGGCTGGAGACCCAGTACTTC. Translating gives CASSSGLETQYF.

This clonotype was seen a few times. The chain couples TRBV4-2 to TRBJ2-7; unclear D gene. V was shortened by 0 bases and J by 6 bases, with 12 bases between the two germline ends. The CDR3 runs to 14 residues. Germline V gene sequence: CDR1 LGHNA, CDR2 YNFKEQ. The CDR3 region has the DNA TGTGCCAGCAGCCAAGATTGGGCCGGGTTCGAGCAGTACTTC. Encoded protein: CASSQDWAGFEQYF.

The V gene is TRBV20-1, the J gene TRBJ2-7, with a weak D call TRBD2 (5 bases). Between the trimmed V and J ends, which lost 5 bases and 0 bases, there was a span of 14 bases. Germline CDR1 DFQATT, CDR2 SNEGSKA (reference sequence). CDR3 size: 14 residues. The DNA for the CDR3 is TGCAGTGCTTCCCGACCCGGAGGCTCCTACGAGCAGTACTTC. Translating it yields CSASRPGGSYEQYF.

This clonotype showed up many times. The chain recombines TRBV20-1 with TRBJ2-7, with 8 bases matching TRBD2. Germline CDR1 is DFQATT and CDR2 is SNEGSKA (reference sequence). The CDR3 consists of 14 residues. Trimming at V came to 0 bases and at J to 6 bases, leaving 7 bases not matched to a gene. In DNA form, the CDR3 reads TGCAGTGCTAGAGACACTAGCGGCCTCCTCGAGCAGTACTTC. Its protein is CSARDTSGLLEQYF.

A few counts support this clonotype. CDR3 protein: CASSERDLGGYTF. The DNA for the CDR3 is TGTGCCAGCAGCGAACGGGACCTCGGAGGCTACACCTTC. The chain carries TRBV5-4 and TRBJ1-2; D might be TRBD1 (5 bases). Germline-derived CDR1 and CDR2 are SGHNT and YYREEE (reference sequence). Trimming pared 4 bases from V and 8 bases from J, leaving 15 bases between. The CDR3 is made up of 13 amino acids.

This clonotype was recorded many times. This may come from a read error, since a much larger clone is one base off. The CDR3 DNA is TGTGCCAGCAGGGAGGTAGTCGAGCAGTACTTC. Translation: CASREVVEQYF. The chain links TRBV6-1 to TRBJ2-7; tentatively, D is TRBD2 (5 bases). V was trimmed by 6 bases and J by 6 bases, leaving 9 bases between them. CDR1 is MNHNS and CDR2 is SASEGT in the germline V gene. CDR3 size: 11 residues.

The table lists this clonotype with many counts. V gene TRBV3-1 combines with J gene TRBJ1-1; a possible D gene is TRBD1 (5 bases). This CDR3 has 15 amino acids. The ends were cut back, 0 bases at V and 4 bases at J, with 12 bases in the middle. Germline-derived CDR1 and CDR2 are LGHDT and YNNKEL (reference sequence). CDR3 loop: CASSQEVGRGTEAFF. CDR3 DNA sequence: TGTGCCAGCAGCCAAGAAGTGGGGAGGGGCACTGAAGCTTTCTTT.

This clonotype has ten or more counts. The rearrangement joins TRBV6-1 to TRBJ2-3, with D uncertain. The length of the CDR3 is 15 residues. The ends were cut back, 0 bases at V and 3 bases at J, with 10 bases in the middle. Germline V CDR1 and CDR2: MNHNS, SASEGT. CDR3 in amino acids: CASSEAIGKTDTQYF. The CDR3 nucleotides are TGTGCCAGCAGTGAAGCGATAGGGAAAACAGATACGCAGTATTTT.

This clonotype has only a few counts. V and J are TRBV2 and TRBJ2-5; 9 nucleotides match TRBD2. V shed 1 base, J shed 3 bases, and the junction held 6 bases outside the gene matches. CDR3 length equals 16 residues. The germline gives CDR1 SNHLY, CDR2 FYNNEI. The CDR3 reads CASSEEVGGGEETQYF. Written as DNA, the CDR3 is TGTGCCAGCAGTGAAGAGGTGGGCGGGGGGGAAGAGACCCAGTACTTC.

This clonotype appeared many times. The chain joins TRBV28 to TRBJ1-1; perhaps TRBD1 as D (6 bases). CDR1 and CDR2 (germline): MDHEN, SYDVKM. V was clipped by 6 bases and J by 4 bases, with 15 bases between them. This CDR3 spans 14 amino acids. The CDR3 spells CASRNGEGGTEAFF. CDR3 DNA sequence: TGTGCCAGCAGGAATGGTGAGGGGGGCACTGAAGCTTTCTTT.

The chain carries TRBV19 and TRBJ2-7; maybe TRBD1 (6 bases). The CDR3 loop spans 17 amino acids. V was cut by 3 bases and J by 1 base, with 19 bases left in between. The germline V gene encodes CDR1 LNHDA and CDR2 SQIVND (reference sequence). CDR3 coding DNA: TGTGCCAGTAGTATCGGCACGACAGGAGCCTTTTCCTACGAGCAGTACTTC. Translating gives CASSIGTTGAFSYEQYF.

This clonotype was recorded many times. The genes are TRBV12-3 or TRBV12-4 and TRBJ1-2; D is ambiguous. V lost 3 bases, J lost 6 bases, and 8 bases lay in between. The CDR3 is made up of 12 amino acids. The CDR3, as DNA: TGTGCCAGCAGTTTCCAGTACGATGGCTACACCTTC. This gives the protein CASSFQYDGYTF.

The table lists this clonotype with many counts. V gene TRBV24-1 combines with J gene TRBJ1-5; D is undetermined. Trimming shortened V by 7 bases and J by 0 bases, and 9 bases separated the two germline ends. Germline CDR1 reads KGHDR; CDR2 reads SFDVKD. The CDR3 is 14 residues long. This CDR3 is CATSSGYSNQPQHF. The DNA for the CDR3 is TGTGCCACCAGCTCAGGATATAGCAATCAGCCCCAGCATTTT.

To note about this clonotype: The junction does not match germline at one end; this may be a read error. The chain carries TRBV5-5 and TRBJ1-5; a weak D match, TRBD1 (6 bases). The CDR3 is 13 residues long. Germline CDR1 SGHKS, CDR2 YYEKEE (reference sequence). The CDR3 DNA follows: TGTGCCAGCAGGTTGGACAGTGGCAAGCCCCAGCATTTT. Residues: CASRLDSGKPQHF.

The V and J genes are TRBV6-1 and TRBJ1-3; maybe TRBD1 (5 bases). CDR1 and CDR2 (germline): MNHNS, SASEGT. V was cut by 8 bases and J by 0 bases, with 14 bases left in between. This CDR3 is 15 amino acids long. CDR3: CASGPGLRSGNTIYF. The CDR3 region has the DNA TGTGCCAGCGGCCCGGGACTGCGCTCTGGAAACACCATATATTTT.

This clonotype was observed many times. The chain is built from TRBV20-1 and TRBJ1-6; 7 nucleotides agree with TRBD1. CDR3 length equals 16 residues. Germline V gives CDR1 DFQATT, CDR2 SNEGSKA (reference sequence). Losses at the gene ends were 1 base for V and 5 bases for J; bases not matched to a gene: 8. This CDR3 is CSARGPQTGNNSPLHF. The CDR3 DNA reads TGCAGTGCTAGAGGCCCTCAGACAGGGAATAATTCACCCCTCCACTTT.

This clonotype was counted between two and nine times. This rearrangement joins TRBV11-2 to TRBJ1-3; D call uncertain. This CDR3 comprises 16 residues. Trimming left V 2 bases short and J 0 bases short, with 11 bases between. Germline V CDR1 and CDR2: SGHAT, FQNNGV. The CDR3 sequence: CASSLSPSLSGNTIYF. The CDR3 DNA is TGTGCCAGCAGCTTATCCCCGTCTCTCTCTGGAAACACCATATATTTT.

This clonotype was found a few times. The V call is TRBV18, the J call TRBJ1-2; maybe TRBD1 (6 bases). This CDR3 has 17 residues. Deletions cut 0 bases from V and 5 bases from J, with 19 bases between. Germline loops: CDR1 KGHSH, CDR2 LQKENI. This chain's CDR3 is CASSPPRTSGGWYGYTF. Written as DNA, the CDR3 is TGTGCCAGCTCACCACCTCGTACGTCGGGGGGCTGGTATGGCTACACCTTC.

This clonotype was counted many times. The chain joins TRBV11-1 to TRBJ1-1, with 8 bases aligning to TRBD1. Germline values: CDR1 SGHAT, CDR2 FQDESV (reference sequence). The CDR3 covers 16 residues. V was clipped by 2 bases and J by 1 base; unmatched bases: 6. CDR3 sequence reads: CASSLPWDRRNTEAFF. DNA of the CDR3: TGTGCCAGCAGCTTACCCTGGGACAGGCGGAACACTGAAGCTTTCTTT. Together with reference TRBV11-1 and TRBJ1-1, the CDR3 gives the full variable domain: EAEVAQSPRYKITEKSQAVAFWCDPISGHATLYWYRQILGQGPELLVQFQDESVVDDSQLPKDRFSAERLKGVDSTLKIQPAELGDSAMYLCASSLPWDRRNTEAFFGQGTRLTVV.

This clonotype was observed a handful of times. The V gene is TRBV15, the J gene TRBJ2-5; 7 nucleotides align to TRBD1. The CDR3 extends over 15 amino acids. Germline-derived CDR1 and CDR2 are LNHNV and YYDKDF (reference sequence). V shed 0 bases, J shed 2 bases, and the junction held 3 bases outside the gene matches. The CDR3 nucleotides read TGTGCCACCAGCAGAGACCCGGGACAGCAAGAGACCCAGTACTTC. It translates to CATSRDPGQQETQYF.

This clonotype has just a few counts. The CDR3 DNA sequence: TGTGCCAGCAGACTCTCGGGCCATCTGAACACTGAAGCTTTCTTT. This encodes CASRLSGHLNTEAFF. The chain combines TRBV11-3 with TRBJ1-1, with D uncertain. This CDR3 comprises 15 residues. CDR1 and CDR2 from the germline V gene are SGHNT and YENEEA. V lost 6 bases and J lost 0, with 14 bases in between.

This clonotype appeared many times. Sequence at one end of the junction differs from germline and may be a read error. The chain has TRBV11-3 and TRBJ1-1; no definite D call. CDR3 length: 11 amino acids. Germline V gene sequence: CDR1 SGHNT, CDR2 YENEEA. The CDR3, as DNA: TGTGCCAGCAGCCTAGAATCTGAAGCTTTCTTT. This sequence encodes CASSLESEAFF.

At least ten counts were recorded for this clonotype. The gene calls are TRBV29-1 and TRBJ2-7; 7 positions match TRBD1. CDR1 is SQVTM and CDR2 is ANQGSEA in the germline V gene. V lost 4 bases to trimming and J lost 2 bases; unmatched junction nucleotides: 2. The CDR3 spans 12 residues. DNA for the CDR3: TGCAGCGTTGGGACAGGAGCCTACGAGCAGTACTTC. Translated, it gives CSVGTGAYEQYF.

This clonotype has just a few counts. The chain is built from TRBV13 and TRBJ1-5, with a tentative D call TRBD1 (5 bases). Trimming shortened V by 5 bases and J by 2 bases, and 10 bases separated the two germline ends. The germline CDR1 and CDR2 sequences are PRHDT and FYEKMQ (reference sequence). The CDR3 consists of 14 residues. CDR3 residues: CASSHGHGNQPQHF. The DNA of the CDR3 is TGTGCCAGCAGCCACGGACACGGCAATCAGCCCCAGCATTTT.